This T cell receptor beta chain was captured in a study of blood T cell repertoires in COVID-19. Study-wide background: PBMCs, B-cell-depleted T cells, or T cells were the source of the cDNA or gDNA that made up the material.

Looked up from germline, CDR1 is MNHEY and CDR2 is SMNVEV (reference sequence). V was clipped by 5 bases and J by 7 bases, with 17 bases between them. The CDR3 has 14 amino acids. In this sample, this clone turned up once. Assay used: immunoSEQ multiplex PCR; TCRdb lists only in-frame clones, some missing. The sample lists fewer than 400,000 clones; around nine tenths were seen once. Sequencing was performed on PBMCs or T cells enriched from blood (not recorded which). The chain employs TRBV27 and TRBJ1-2; no firm D call. The receptor was isolated from a woman in her 30s who had recovered from COVID-19. DNA of the CDR3: TGTGCCAGCAGTCCACGCGGGGATCCCACTGGCTACACCTTC. Residues: CASSPRGDPTGYTF.